This T cell receptor (beta chain) was sequenced during a study of T cells in women clearing cervical HPV infection. Average input was roughly 1,100 ng genomic DNA for immunoSEQ TCR beta CDR3 amplification. The data were produced by immunoSEQ multiplex PCR, yet TCRdb's version contains in-frame clones alone and is incomplete. The sample spans approximately 25,000 clones; the ten largest clones claim 20% to 25%. Dot-blot hybridization genotyped cervical HPV amplified with MY09/MY11 PCR. Study-wide results and limits: CIN3+ cases had significantly higher TCR repertoire richness than controls, but evenness did not differ. TRBV6-7 relative abundance averaged around 0.11% in cases and more than 0.15% in controls.

As to this clone: No antigen is known for it. Coverage ceases 3 residues before the CDR3 finishes, and the germline J gene fills in the end.

The germline V gene has CDR1 SNHLY and CDR2 FYNNEI. This CDR3 has 13 amino acids. Unmatched junction bases numbered 0, after V lost 5 bases and J lost 1 base. The chain recombines TRBV2 with TRBJ2-7; 9 bases are shared with TRBD2. Source material: blood buffy coat. This receptor was taken from a woman between 18 and 70 years old with a cervical HPV16 infection that either progressed to CIN3+ or cleared (not recorded which). This CDR3 is CASSSGGSYEQYF. The sequenced CDR3 bases are TGTGCCAGCAGTAGCGGGGGGTCCTACGAG.